The next 9 T cell receptor beta chains were all read from a single sample in a study of identical twins (dated by TCRdb to about 2016). The method behind the library was 5' RACE. TCRdb shows the sequencer as Illumina HiSeq 2000. TCRdb cleaned the public reads at Q25 with fastp, built clones with MiXCR and kept in-frame beta chains. Merged by CDR3 protein, the rows form single entries marked with the most common genes and DNA. The sample profile shows about 730,000 distinct CDR3 sequences; about 20% of them were found once. The ten largest clones represent 4% to 5.5% of the sample. Another study also made use of these data, one on T cells expressing NK-cell markers.

Sequencing was carried out using PBMCs. Receptors were obtained from a woman younger than 35 in good health.

This clonotype has more than one count but fewer than ten. The chain carries TRBV12-3 or TRBV12-4 and TRBJ1-2; D might be TRBD1 (5 bases). V was trimmed by 5 bases and J by 8 bases, leaving 12 bases between them. The CDR3 has 12 residues. The CDR3 bases are TGTGCCAGCAGTCGAGGACATTTCGGCTACACCTTC. This codes for CASSRGHFGYTF.

The chain couples TRBV5-1 to TRBJ1-1, with D uncertain. This CDR3 comprises 14 residues. V was cut by 3 bases and J by 4 bases, with 13 bases left in between. Germline V gene data show CDR1 as SGHRS and CDR2 as YFSETQ. Here the CDR3 reads CASSWDILSTEAFF. The CDR3 nucleotides read TGCGCCAGCAGCTGGGATATTCTTAGCACTGAAGCTTTCTTT.

The chain employs TRBV2 and TRBJ1-6; D unresolved. The V end was cut by 6 bases, the J end by 11 bases, with 14 bases between. The germline V gene encodes CDR1 SNHLY and CDR2 FYNNEI. The CDR3 is 13 amino acids. This CDR3 reads CASSGSPGAPLHF. The DNA of the CDR3 is TGTGCCAGCAGCGGGTCGCCCGGGGCACCCCTCCACTTT.

This clonotype has just a few counts. The chain has TRBV6-1 and TRBJ2-7, with 7 bases matching TRBD1. Germline V CDR1 and CDR2: MNHNS, SASEGT. Trimming removed 6 bases from V and 2 bases from J; junction bases left unmatched: 7. The CDR3 is 14 amino acids. CDR3 bases: TGTGCCAGCAGCCCACCGGGACAGCCCTACGAGCAGTACTTC. It is translated as CASSPPGQPYEQYF.

This clonotype was counted many times. This sequence joins TRBV12-3 or TRBV12-4 and TRBJ1-5; no clear D. Trimming left V 1 base short and J 5 bases short, with 3 bases between. The CDR3 covers 12 residues. This CDR3 is CASSLEDQPQHF. The CDR3 DNA follows: TGTGCCAGCAGTTTAGAGGATCAGCCCCAGCATTTT.

This clonotype came up a few times. J is TRBJ2-1 and V is TRBV16; D is unresolved. V was clipped by 2 bases and J by 0 bases, with 11 bases between them. Per germline, CDR1 KGHSY and CDR2 FQNENV. CDR3 length: 16 amino acids. The CDR3 DNA sequence: TGTGCCAGCAGCCAACCGCCGACGGGCTCCTACAATGAGCAGTTCTTC. This codes for CASSQPPTGSYNEQFF.

There are a few counts of this clonotype. This rearrangement joins TRBV10-3 to TRBJ2-7, with a possible D match to TRBD2 (6 bases). Between the trimmed V and J ends, which lost 3 bases and 6 bases, there was a span of 21 bases. Germline CDR1 and CDR2: ENHRY and SYGVKD. This CDR3 comprises 16 residues. The CDR3 is CAISEAGGTRLGEQYF. The CDR3 DNA reads as TGTGCCATCAGTGAAGCCGGCGGGACCCGACTCGGCGAGCAGTACTTC.

This sequence joins TRBV5-1 and TRBJ1-1; D is perhaps TRBD1 (5 bases). Germline assignment: CDR1 SGHRS and CDR2 YFSETQ. This CDR3 comprises 14 residues. The germline V and J ends were trimmed by 1 base and 3 bases, with 10 bases remaining between them. CDR3 nucleotides: TGCGCCAGCAGCTTGATCGGCAGGGACACTGAAGCTTTCTTT. It encodes CASSLIGRDTEAFF.

This clonotype was counted many times. The chain recombines TRBV10-3 with TRBJ2-5; TRBD1 matches 8 bases. Germline trimming cut 2 bases from V and 2 bases from J; bases unmatched to any gene: 7. The CDR3 sequence is 16 residues long. Germline values: CDR1 ENHRY, CDR2 SYGVKD. The CDR3 loop reads CAISERTGRLQETQYF. The CDR3 coding sequence is TGTGCCATCAGTGAGAGGACAGGGAGATTACAAGAGACCCAGTACTTC.